The present T cell receptor beta chain was sequenced within a study of human T cells and chemical hapten exposure. Germline trimming cut 5 bases from V and 8 bases from J; bases unmatched to any gene: 7. The CDR3 totals 13 residues. CDR1 and CDR2 (germline): DFQATT, SNEGSKA (reference sequence). The study, taken as a whole, reports: There was alopecia in the donors, so their immune response may differ from that of healthy people.

The time point denotes: patch test 3, about 24 weeks after DPC sensitization. The treatment here: therapeutic diphenylcyclopropenone sensitization with weekly scalp DPC. MiXCR, run by TCRdb on the RACE reads, gives a single entry per CDR3 protein. The profile shows 100,000 to 150,000 distinct CDR3 sequences, approximately 10% of them singletons. Ten or more counts support this clonotype. Antigen: not known. The clonotype originates from a woman in her forties or fifties with alopecia areata. Some clones in this sample may be carry-over from other donors' samples. Sequenced here: whole blood, sampled in connection with sensitization to the hapten diphenylcyclopropenone (DPC). V and J are TRBV20-1 and TRBJ1-4; 8 bases align to TRBD1. For the CDR3, the DNA is TGCAGTGCTCTGGGACAGGAGAAAGAAAAACTGTTTTTT. Translating gives CSALGQEKEKLFF.